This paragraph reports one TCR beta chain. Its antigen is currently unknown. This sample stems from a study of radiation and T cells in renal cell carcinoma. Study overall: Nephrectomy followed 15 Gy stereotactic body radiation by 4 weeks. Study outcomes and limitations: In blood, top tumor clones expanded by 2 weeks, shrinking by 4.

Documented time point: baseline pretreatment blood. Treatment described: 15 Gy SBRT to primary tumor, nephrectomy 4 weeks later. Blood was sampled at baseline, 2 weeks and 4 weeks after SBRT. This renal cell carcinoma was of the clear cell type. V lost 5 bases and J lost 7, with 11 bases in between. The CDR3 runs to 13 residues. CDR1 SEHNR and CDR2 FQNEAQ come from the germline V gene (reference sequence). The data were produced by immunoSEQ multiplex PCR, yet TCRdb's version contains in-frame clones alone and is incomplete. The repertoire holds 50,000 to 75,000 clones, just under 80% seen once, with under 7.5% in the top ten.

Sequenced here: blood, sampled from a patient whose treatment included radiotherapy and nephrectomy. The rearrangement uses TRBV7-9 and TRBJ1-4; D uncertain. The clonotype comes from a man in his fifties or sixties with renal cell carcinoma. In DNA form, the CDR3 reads TGTGCCAGCAGCGCAGACGGGCTTGAAAAACTGTTTTTT. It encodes CASSADGLEKLFF.